Described below is a single TCR beta chain sequence and its context. Its antigen is still unknown. Together with a sample-barcoded 5' primer, a J-beta primer mix was included in a second PCR lasting about 7 to 11 cycles. TCRdb analysed the 5' RACE reads with MiXCR anew, one entry per CDR3 protein. The table includes around 1,500,000 distinct CDR3 sequences, 28% detected once. Germline-derived CDR1 and CDR2 are SGHVS and FNYEAQ. With 3 bases clipped from V and 7 bases from J, the junction kept 14 bases outside the gene matches. The CDR3 has 18 amino acids. This sample was included in a study of blood T cells in healthy people across ages. Study-wide findings and caveats: Comparison with aged donors showed that long-lived donors had more naive CD4+ cells and higher diversity.

The sequence was obtained from a woman aged 25 to 39 in good health. Sequencing was performed on blood. V and J are TRBV7-6 and TRBJ2-7; 14 bases are shared with TRBD2. The CDR3 coding sequence is TGTGCCAGCAGCTTCCCACTATTGACTAGCGGGGGGGTAAATGAGCAGTACTTC. It translates to CASSFPLLTSGGVNEQYF. Full variable domain (rest looked up from reference TRBV7-6 and TRBJ2-7): GAGVSQSPRYKVTKRGQDVALRCDPISGHVSLYWYRQALGQGPEFLTYFNYEAQQDKSGLPNDRFSAERPEGSISTLTIQRTEQRDSAMYRCASSFPLLTSGGVNEQYFGPGTRLTVT.